This TCR beta chain was observed in a study of shared T cell receptors in the human thymus. Clones were sequenced by immunoSEQ multiplex PCR, and TCRdb holds only the in-frame ones, with some missing. The sample has approximately 660,000 clones, roughly 90% seen once. CDR1 is SGHTA and CDR2 is FQGNSA in the germline V gene. This CDR3 is built from 15 residues. The J segment lost 3 bases and the V segment lost 5 bases, leaving 6 bases of the junction unmatched. The sample was also linked to a second study, of human thymus T cells.

Sequenced: thymocytes. The rearrangement joins TRBV7-2 to TRBJ1-2; 10 bases fit TRBD1. This TCR was recovered from a boy in the first two years of life with a congenital heart defect. CDR3 sequence reads: CASSAAGTGDYGYTF. The DNA for the CDR3 is TGTGCCAGCAGCGCGGCGGGGACAGGGGACTATGGCTACACCTTC.